This T cell receptor beta chain emerged from a study of cytomegalovirus exposure and HLA in healthy donors. Study results and caveats: The listing of 150 to 200 TCR beta chains classed them as cytomegalovirus-associated.

The germline V gene has CDR1 MGHRA and CDR2 YSYEKL. This CDR3 region has 14 residues. The PCR employed 60 Vbeta primers together with 13 Jbeta primers. TCRdb keeps only in-frame clones here, not all; method: immunoSEQ multiplex PCR. The sample records 150,000 or so clones, 80% being singletons. Comments on this clone: Its specificity is unknown. Sequence at one end of the junction differs from germline and may be a read error.

Sequenced sample: PBMCs. V gene TRBV4-1 combines with J gene TRBJ2-7; 7 bases are shared with TRBD2. This sequence was found in a man in his thirties or forties in good health and CMV-seropositive. CDR3 bases: TGCTCCAGCAGCCCCACTAGCGCCTCCTACGAGCAGTACTTC. Translating it yields CSSSPTSASYEQYF.